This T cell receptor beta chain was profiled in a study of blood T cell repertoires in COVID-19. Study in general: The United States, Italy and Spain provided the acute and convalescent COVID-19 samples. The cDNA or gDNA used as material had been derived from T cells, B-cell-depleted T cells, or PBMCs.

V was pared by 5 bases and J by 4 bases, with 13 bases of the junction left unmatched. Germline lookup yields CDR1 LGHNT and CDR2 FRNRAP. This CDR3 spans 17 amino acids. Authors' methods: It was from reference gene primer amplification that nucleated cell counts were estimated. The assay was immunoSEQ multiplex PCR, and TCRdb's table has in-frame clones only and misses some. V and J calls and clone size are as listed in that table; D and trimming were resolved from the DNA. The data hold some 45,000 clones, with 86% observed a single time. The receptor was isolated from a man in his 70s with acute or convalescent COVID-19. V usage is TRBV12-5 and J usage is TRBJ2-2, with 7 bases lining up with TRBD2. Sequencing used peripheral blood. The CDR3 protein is CASGQNQGGRGTGELFF. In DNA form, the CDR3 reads TGTGCTAGTGGTCAGAATCAGGGCGGGAGAGGCACCGGGGAGCTGTTTTTT.